These T cell receptor beta chains were read from a single sample in a study of CD8+CD57+ T cells in acquired aplastic anemia. MiXCR was run by TCRdb on the reads, yielding one entry per CDR3 protein. The top ten hold 7.8% of the sample, which has 200,000 to 300,000 distinct CDR3 sequences, around 46% seen once. The sequencing input was sorted CD4+, CD8+, or CD8+CD57+ T cells (not recorded which) from PBMCs. These receptor sequences come from a human donor with aplastic anemia. Each CDR3 is given with its conserved first and last residue. A D gene is named only where the DNA matches it firmly. Expanded clones get a size class; other rows say once, few or many, or leave the size out.

j_gene	len	abundance	v_gene	d_gene	CDR3aa	CDR3nt
TRBJ2-7	13	-	TRBV27	TRBD2	CASTGGGSYEQYF	TGTGCCAGCACCGGGGGGGGGTCCTACGAGCAGTACTTC
TRBJ1-5	14	-	TRBV24-1	TRBD1	CATMGQGRNQPQHF	TGTGCCACCATGGGACAGGGACGCAATCAGCCCCAGCATTTT
TRBJ2-1	15	-	TRBV27	TRBD2	CASSLAGGPGNEQFF	TGTGCCAGCAGTTTAGCGGGAGGGCCGGGCAATGAGCAGTTCTTC
TRBJ1-5	14	-	TRBV20-1	-	CSASYDRGNQPQHF	TGCAGTGCTAGTTACGACAGAGGGAATCAGCCCCAGCATTTT
TRBJ2-2	15	-	TRBV5-1	TRBD2	CASVAGGPNTGELFF	TGCGCCAGCGTAGCGGGAGGGCCCAACACCGGGGAGCTGTTTTTT
TRBJ2-7	9	-	TRBV29-1	-	CSLPPEQYF	TGCAGCTTACCCCCCGAGCAGTACTTC
TRBJ2-7	15	-	TRBV3-1	-	CASSQQLVGAREQYF	TGTGCCAGCAGCCAACAACTTGTGGGAGCCCGGGAGCAGTACTTC
TRBJ2-1	13	-	TRBV7-6	-	CASSLGEGGEQFF	TGTGCCAGCAGCTTAGGTGAGGGCGGTGAGCAGTTCTTC
TRBJ2-7	13	-	TRBV19	-	CAWSFGRAYEQYF	TGTGCCTGGAGTTTCGGCAGAGCCTACGAGCAGTACTTC
TRBJ2-5	12	-	TRBV20-1	-	CSARVSTETQYF	TGCAGTGCTAGAGTAAGCACGGAGACCCAGTACTTC
TRBJ1-1	15	-	TRBV30	-	CACNPLGRANTEAFF	TGTGCCTGCAACCCTCTGGGACGGGCGAACACTGAAGCTTTCTTT
TRBJ1-1	13	-	TRBV19	-	CAGSITEGTEAFF	TGTGCCGGTAGCATTACGGAGGGCACTGAAGCTTTCTTT
TRBJ1-5	14	-	TRBV19	-	CASSGQSDNQPQHF	TGTGCCAGTAGCGGACAGAGCGACAATCAGCCCCAGCATTTT
TRBJ1-2	14	-	TRBV15	-	CATSREDSIYGYTF	TGTGCCACCAGCAGAGAGGACAGTATCTATGGCTACACCTTC
TRBJ1-6	15	medium-sized	TRBV25-1	TRBD1	CASSGRDSLASPLHF	TGTGCCAGCAGTGGCCGGGACAGTCTTGCCTCACCCCTCCACTTT
TRBJ2-7	13	-	TRBV30	-	CAWSLSRQNEQYF	TGTGCCTGGAGTCTCTCCCGGCAAAACGAGCAGTACTTC
TRBJ1-5	15	-	TRBV7-8	-	CASSSADNGNQPQHF	TGTGCCAGCAGCTCAGCTGACAATGGCAATCAGCCCCAGCATTTT
TRBJ1-6	16	many	TRBV14	-	CASSPGRGVYNSPLHF	TGTGCCAGCAGCCCGGGACGTGGGGTATATAATTCACCCCTCCACTTT
TRBJ1-1	15	-	TRBV25-1	-	CASSGQHFSNTEASF	TGTGCCAGCAGTGGACAGCACTTTTCGAACACTGAAGCTTCCTTT
TRBJ1-2	14	-	TRBV29-1	-	CSVVLSGADYGYTF	TGCAGCGTTGTGTTGTCAGGGGCTGACTATGGCTACACCTTC
TRBJ2-1	10	many	TRBV2	-	CASTQTEQFF	TGTGCCAGCACACAGACAGAGCAGTTCTTC
TRBJ2-1	15	once	TRBV6-4	TRBD2	CASSDSSSGYNEQFF	TGTGCCAGCAGTGACTCGTCTAGCGGATACAATGAGCAGTTCTTC
TRBJ1-5	15	-	TRBV2	-	CASTRDSLRNQPQHF	TGTGCCAGCACTCGAGATTCTCTCCGCAATCAGCCCCAGCATTTT
TRBJ1-6	17	-	TRBV7-8	-	CASSLVNRDLGGSPLHF	TGTGCCAGTAGCTTAGTAAACCGGGACCTAGGTGGTTCACCCCTCCACTTT
TRBJ2-7	16	many	TRBV19	TRBD1	CASSIVPGGAAHEQYF	TGTGCCAGTAGTATCGTCCCAGGGGGCGCTGCCCACGAGCAGTACTTC
TRBJ2-1	15	-	TRBV10-1	-	CASSESSLGNNEQFF	TGCGCCAGCAGTGAGTCGAGCTTAGGGAACAATGAGCAGTTCTTC
TRBJ1-1	17	many	TRBV11-2	TRBD1	CASSLQRRTGGGTEAFF	TGTGCCAGCAGCTTGCAACGGAGGACAGGGGGAGGAACTGAAGCTTTCTTT
TRBJ1-6	18	-	TRBV5-1	TRBD1	CASSYRTGLGSYNSPLHF	TGCGCCAGCAGTTATCGGACAGGGCTGGGCTCCTATAATTCACCCCTCCACTTT
TRBJ2-7	14	once	TRBV5-1	-	CASSLDARSDEQYF	TGCGCCAGCAGCTTGGATGCCAGGTCGGACGAGCAGTACTTC
TRBJ1-2	11	-	TRBV20-1	-	CSAIDGGISTF	TGCAGTGCGATCGACGGGGGAATTTCCACCTTC
TRBJ1-2	14	-	TRBV5-1	TRBD1	CASSETQGADGYTF	TGCGCCAGCAGCGAGACACAGGGGGCTGATGGCTACACCTTC
TRBJ2-7	15	-	TRBV7-2	-	CASSLEPGVAYEQYF	TGTGCCAGCAGCTTAGAGCCGGGGGTCGCCTACGAGCAGTACTTC